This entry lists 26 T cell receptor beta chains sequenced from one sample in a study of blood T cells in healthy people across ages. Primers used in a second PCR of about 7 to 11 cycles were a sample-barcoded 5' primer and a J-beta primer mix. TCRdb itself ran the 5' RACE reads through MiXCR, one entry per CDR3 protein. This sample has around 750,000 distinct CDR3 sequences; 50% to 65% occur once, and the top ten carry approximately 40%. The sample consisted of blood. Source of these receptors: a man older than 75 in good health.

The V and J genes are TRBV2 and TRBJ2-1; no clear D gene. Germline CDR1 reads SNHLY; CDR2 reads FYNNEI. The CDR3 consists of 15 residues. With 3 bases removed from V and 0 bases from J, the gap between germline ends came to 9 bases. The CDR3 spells CASSEGWSSYNEQFF. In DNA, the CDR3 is TGTGCCAGCAGTGAGGGCTGGAGCTCCTACAATGAGCAGTTCTTC.

Here the CDR3 reads CSVKPGQNYGYTF. DNA of the CDR3: TGCAGTGTGAAACCGGGCCAGAACTATGGCTACACCTTC. This chain uses TRBV20-1 with TRBJ1-2; D is ambiguous. The CDR3 contains 13 residues. V shed 7 bases and J shed 2 bases, with 14 bases lying between them. Germline CDR1 is DFQATT and CDR2 is SNEGSKA (reference sequence).

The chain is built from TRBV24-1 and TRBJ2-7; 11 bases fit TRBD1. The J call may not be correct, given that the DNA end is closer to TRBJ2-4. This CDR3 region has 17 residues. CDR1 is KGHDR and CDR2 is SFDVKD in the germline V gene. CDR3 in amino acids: CATSDLRDRGGGDIQYF. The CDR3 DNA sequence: TGTGCCACCAGTGATCTCCGGGACAGGGGGGGAGGAGACATTCAGTACTTC.

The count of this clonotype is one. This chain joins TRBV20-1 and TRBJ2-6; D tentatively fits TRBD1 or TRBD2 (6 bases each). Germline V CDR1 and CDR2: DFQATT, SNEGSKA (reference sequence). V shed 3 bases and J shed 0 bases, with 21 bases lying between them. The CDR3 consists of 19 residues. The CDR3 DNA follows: TGCAGTGCTAGCCCTCATGGAGGGGGGCAGAGCTCTGGGGCCAACGTCCTGACTTTC. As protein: CSASPHGGGQSSGANVLTF.

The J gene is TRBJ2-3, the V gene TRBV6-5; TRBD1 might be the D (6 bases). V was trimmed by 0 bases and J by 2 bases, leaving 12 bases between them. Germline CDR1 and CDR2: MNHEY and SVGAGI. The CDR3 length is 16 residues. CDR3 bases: TGTGCCAGCAGTTACTCTGGGGGCAAATTCACAGATACGCAGTATTTT. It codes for CASSYSGGKFTDTQYF.

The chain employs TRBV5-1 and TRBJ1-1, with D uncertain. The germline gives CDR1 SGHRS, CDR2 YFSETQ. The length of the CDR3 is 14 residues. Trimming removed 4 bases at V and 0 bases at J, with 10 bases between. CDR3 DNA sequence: TGCGCCAGCAGCACGGGAACGGTGAACACTGAAGCTTTCTTT. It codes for CASSTGTVNTEAFF.

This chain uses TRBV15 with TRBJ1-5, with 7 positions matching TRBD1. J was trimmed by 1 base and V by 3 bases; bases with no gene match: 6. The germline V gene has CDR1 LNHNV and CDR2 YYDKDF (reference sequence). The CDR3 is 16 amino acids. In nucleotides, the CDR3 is TGTGCCACCAGCAGCCTCTTCAGGGGGAGCAATCAGCCCCAGCATTTT. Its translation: CATSSLFRGSNQPQHF.

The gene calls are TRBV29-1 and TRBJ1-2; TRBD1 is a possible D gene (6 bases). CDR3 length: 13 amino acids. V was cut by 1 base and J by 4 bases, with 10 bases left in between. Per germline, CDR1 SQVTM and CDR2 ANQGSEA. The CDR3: CSVEAGGGYGYTF. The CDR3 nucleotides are TGCAGCGTTGAAGCCGGGGGCGGCTATGGCTACACCTTC. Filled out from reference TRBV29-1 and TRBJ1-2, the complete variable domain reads SAVISQKPSRDICQRGTSLTIQCQVDSQVTMMFWYRQQPGQSLTLIATANQGSEATYESGFVIDKFPISRPNLTFSTLTVSNMSPEDSSIYLCSVEAGGGYGYTFGSGTRLTVV.

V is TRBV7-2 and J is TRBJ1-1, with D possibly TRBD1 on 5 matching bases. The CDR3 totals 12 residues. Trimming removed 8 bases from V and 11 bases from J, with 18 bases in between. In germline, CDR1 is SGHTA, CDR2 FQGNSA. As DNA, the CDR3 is TGTGCCAGCGGGTATCGGGGCGCAACGGCTTTCTTT. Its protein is CASGYRGATAFF.

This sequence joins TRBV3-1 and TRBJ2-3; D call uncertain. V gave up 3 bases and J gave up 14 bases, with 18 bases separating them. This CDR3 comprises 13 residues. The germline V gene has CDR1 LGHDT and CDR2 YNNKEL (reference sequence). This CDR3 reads CASSQNLHRYAYF. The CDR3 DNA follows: TGTGCCAGCAGCCAGAATCTGCACAGATACGCGTATTTT.

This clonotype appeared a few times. The CDR3 protein is CASSPRADRSSYEQYF. In DNA form, the CDR3 reads TGTGCCAGCTCACCACGGGCTGATCGGAGCTCCTACGAGCAGTACTTC. The chain couples TRBV18 to TRBJ2-7, with D hard to call. V dropped 1 base and J dropped 0 bases, with 13 bases sitting between them. This CDR3 spans 16 amino acids. The germline V gene has CDR1 KGHSH and CDR2 LQKENI.

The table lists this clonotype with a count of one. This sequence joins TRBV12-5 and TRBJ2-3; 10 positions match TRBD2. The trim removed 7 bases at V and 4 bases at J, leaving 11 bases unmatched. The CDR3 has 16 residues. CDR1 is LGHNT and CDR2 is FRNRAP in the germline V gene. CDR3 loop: CASASAGGGISDTQYF. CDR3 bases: TGTGCTAGTGCCTCAGCGGGAGGGGGGATATCAGATACGCAGTATTTT.

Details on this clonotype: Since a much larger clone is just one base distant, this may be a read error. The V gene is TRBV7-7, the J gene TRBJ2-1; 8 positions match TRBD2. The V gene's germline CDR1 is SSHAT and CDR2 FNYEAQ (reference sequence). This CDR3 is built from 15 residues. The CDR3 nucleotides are TGTGCCAGCAGCCGGGGACTAGACGCCTACAATGAGCGGTTCTTC. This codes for CASSRGLDAYNERFF.

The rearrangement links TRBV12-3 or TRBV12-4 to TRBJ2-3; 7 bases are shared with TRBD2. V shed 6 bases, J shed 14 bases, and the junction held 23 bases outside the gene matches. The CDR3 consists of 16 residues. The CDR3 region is CASSHSGRLGHRYAYF. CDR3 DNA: TGTGCCAGCAGCCACTCCGGGAGGCTCGGGCACAGATACGCGTATTTT.

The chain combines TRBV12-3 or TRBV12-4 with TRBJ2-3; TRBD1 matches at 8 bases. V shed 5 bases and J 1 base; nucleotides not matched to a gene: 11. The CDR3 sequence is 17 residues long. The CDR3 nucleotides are TGTGCCAGCAGTCTTCAGACAGGGGATGGTGGCACAGATACGCAGTATTTT. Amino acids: CASSLQTGDGGTDTQYF.

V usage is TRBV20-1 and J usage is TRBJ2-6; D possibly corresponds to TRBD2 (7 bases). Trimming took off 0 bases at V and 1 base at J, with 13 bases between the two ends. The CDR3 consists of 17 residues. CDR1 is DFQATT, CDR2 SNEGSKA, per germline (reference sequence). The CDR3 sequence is CSARDARGASGANVLTF. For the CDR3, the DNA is TGCAGTGCTAGAGATGCTCGGGGGGCGTCTGGGGCCAACGTCCTGACTTTC.

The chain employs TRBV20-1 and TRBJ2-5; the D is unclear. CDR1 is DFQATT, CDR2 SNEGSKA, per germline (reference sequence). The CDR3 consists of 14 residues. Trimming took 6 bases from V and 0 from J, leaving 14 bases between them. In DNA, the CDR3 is TGCAGTGCCATGGATTTTCAGTACCAAGAGACCCAGTACTTC. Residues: CSAMDFQYQETQYF.

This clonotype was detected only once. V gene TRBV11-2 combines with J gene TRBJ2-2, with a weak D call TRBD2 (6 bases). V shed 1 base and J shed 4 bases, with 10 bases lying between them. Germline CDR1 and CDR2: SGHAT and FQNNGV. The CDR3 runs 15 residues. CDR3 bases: TGTGCCAGCAGCTTAGTTGGGGGAGGCACCGGGGAGCTGTTTTTT. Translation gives CASSLVGGGTGELFF. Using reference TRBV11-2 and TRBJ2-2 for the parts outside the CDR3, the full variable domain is EAGVAQSPRYKIIEKRQSVAFWCNPISGHATLYWYQQILGQGPKLLIQFQNNGVVDDSQLPKDRFSAERLKGVDSTLKIQPAKLEDSAVYLCASSLVGGGTGELFFGEGSRLTVL.

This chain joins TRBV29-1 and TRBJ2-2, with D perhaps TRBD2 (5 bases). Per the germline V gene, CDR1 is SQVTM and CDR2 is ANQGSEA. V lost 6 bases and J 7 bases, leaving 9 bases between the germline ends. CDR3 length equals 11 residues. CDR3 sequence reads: CSVERVGELFF. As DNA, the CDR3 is TGCAGCGTCGAGAGGGTCGGGGAGCTGTTTTTT.

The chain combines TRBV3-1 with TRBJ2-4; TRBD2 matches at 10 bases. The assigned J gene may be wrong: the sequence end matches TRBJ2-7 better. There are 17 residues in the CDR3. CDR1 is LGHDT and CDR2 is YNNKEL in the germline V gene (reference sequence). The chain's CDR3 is CASSPEGVAGGPYEQYF. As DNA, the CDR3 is TGTGCCAGCAGCCCTGAGGGGGTAGCGGGAGGACCATACGAGCAGTACTTC.

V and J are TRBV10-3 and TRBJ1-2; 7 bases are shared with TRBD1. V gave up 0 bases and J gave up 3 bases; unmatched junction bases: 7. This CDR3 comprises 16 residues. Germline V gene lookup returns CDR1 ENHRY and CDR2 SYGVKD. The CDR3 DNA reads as TGTGCCATCAGTGAGTCTAAACAGGGGTACGACTATGGCTACACCTTC. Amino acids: CAISESKQGYDYGYTF.

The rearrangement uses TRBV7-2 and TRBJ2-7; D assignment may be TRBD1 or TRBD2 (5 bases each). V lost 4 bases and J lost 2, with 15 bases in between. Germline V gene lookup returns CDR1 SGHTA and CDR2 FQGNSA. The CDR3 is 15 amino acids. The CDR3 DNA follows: TGTGCCAGCAGCTCGAGACCGGGGCCGGCCTACGAGCAGTACTTC. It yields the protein CASSSRPGPAYEQYF.

The CDR3 protein is CASSQDDGLLVAQYF. The CDR3 DNA sequence: TGCGCCAGCAGCCAAGACGACGGTCTCCTAGTCGCGCAGTACTTC. The chain recombines TRBV4-1 with TRBJ2-7; unclear D gene. CDR1 MGHRA and CDR2 YSYEKL come from the germline V gene. The length of the CDR3 is 15 residues. V lost 0 bases, J lost 9 bases, and 18 bases lay in between.

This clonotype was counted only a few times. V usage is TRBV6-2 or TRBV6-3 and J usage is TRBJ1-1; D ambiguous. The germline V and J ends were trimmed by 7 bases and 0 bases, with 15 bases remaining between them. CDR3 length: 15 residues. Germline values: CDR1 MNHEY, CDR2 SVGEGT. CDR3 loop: CASNLPPGLNTEAFF. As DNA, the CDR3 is TGTGCCAGCAATCTTCCCCCGGGATTGAACACTGAAGCTTTCTTT.

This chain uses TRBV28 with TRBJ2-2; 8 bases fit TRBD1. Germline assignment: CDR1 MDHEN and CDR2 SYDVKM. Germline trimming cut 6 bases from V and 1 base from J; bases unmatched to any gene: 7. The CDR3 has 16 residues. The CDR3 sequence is CASRTGQVKNTGELFF. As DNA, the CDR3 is TGTGCCAGCAGAACGGGACAGGTGAAGAACACCGGGGAGCTGTTTTTT.

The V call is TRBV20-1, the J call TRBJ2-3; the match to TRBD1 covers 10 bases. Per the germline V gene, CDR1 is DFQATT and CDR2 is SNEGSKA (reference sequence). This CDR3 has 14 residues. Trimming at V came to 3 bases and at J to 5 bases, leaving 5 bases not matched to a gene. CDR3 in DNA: TGCAGTGCTAGGGGGACAGGGGCTGGAGATACGCAGTATTTT. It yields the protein CSARGTGAGDTQYF.